This TCR beta chain originates from a study of memory CD4+ T cells and cytomegalovirus serostatus. Study-level findings and limits: About 40% of the roughly 160 known CMV-associated TCRbeta sequences appeared in CD4+ memory.

Assay: immunoSEQ multiplex PCR; the TCRdb copy retains only in-frame clones and omits some. The repertoire includes just over 40,000 clones, around 75% of them detected once, and approximately 0.8% sits in the top ten. Worth noting for this clone: Its antigen is still unknown.

Deletions cut 2 bases from V and 11 bases from J, with 15 bases between. The CDR3 consists of 13 residues. Germline CDR1 is SGHTA and CDR2 is FQGNSA. Single viable CD3+CD4+CD8-CD45RO+ cells were sorted as the memory CD4+ T cells. The sequence derives from an adult in good health and CMV-seronegative. The genes are TRBV7-2 and TRBJ1-1, with D possibly being TRBD1 (6 bases). Sequencing used memory CD4+ T cells from blood. The DNA for the CDR3 is TGTGCCAGCAGCTTAACTTATGGAGGGGGTGCTTTCTTT. Protein sequence: CASSLTYGGGAFF.